The 22 T cell receptor beta chains listed next were all sequenced from one sample in a study of shared clonotypes between healthy human individuals. Produced via immunoSEQ multiplex PCR; TCRdb's table is partial and in-frame only. This sample has hundreds of thousands of clones, with around 96% found just once. CD45RO-negative CD8 cells positively selected for CCR7 made up the naive population, which excluded terminally differentiated effector memory CD45RA+ cells. Specimen: naive CD8+ T cells sorted from blood. These receptors originate from a woman between 25 and 40 years old in good health.

This clone was detected only once. This CDR3 is also generated by other DNA sequences in the sample. This chain connects TRBV6-6 to TRBJ2-7, with D perhaps matching TRBD1 or TRBD2 (5 bases each). In germline, CDR1 is MNHNY, CDR2 SVGAGI (reference sequence). This CDR3 region has 13 residues. V lost 3 bases and J 3 bases, leaving 9 bases between the germline ends. The CDR3 DNA follows: TGTGCCAGCAGTTATTCAGGGAGCTACGAGCAGTACTTC. As protein: CASSYSGSYEQYF.

The V call is TRBV7-2, the J call TRBJ2-2; 10 positions agree with TRBD2. Losses at the gene ends were 1 base for V and 7 bases for J; bases not matched to a gene: 6. The CDR3 is 16 amino acids. Germline V gene sequence: CDR1 SGHTA, CDR2 FQGNSA. The CDR3 nucleotides are TGTGCCAGCAGCTTAGTACGGGAGCGGGAGGGCGGGGAGCTGTTTTTT. This codes for CASSLVREREGGELFF.

This clone has just one count. V usage is TRBV4-1 and J usage is TRBJ2-3; no clear D gene. V gave up 3 bases and J gave up 3 bases, with 4 bases separating them. The CDR3 totals 12 residues. Germline CDR1 reads MGHRA; CDR2 reads YSYEKL. CDR3 residues: CASSQPTDTQYF. The CDR3 DNA is TGCGCCAGCAGCCAGCCGACAGATACGCAGTATTTT.

CDR3 sequence (DNA): TGTGCCAGCAGTTTATCGCAGGGACTAAAAGAAGCTTTCTTT. Its translation is CASSLSQGLKEAFF. The chain recombines TRBV27 with TRBJ1-1; tentatively, D is TRBD1 (5 bases). Per germline, CDR1 MNHEY and CDR2 SMNVEV (reference sequence). The CDR3 has 14 residues. V lost 0 bases to trimming and J lost 8 bases, with 13 bases between them.

This chain joins TRBV19 and TRBJ2-7, with D perhaps TRBD1 or TRBD2 (5 bases each). The J call is uncertain, as TRBJ2-1 better fits the DNA end. This CDR3 comprises 13 residues. From germline, CDR1 is LNHDA and CDR2 SQIVND (reference sequence). CDR3 in DNA: TGTGCCGTAAGAGGGGAAGGTTGGAATGAGCAGTTCTTC. It specifies CAVRGEGWNEQFF.

The V gene is TRBV9, the J gene TRBJ1-1; TRBD1 might be the D (5 bases). This CDR3 has 15 residues. V dropped 4 bases and J dropped 3 bases, with 16 bases sitting between them. Per the germline V gene, CDR1 is SGDLS and CDR2 is YYNGEE. As DNA, the CDR3 is TGTGCCAGCAGCCCCCCGGGAGGAGGGGACACTGAAGCTTTCTTT. Its protein is CASSPPGGGDTEAFF.

V gene TRBV5-6 combines with J gene TRBJ2-7, with D uncertain. V was cut by 4 bases and J by 6 bases, with 11 bases left in between. The CDR3 is made up of 12 amino acids. Germline CDR1 reads SGHDT; CDR2 reads YYEEEE. Here the CDR3 reads CASSLLSAEQYF. The DNA of the CDR3 is TGTGCCAGCAGCCTACTCAGTGCCGAGCAGTACTTC.

This clone was detected only once. The chain joins TRBV5-6 to TRBJ2-7, with 9 bases identical to TRBD1. The CDR3 is 14 residues long. The J segment lost 3 bases and the V segment lost 4 bases, leaving 5 bases of the junction unmatched. In germline, CDR1 is SGHDT, CDR2 YYEEEE. CDR3 amino acids: CASSPGTGHYEQYF. The CDR3 DNA is TGTGCCAGCAGCCCGGGGACAGGGCACTACGAGCAGTACTTC. Full variable domain (remainder filled in from reference TRBV5-6 and TRBJ2-7): DAGVTQSPTHLIKTRGQQVTLRCSPKSGHDTVSWYQQALGQGPQFIFQYYEEEERQRGNFPDRFSGHQFPNYSSELNVNALLLGDSALYLCASSPGTGHYEQYFGPGTRLTVT.

The genes are TRBV4-1 and TRBJ2-1; D is unclear. Trimming left V 1 base short and J 12 bases short, with 13 bases between. CDR3 length: 13 residues. Per germline, CDR1 MGHRA and CDR2 YSYEKL. The CDR3 region has the DNA TGCGCCAGCAGCCAAGTGGGAAACGACTGGCAGTTCTTC. Its translation: CASSQVGNDWQFF.

The chain has TRBV2 and TRBJ2-5; 7 nucleotides agree with TRBD1. The CDR3 is 17 residues long. Trimming cost V 1 base and J 1 base; bases outside gene matches: 9. The V gene's germline CDR1 is SNHLY and CDR2 FYNNEI. The CDR3 spells CASSEGGQALGQETQYF. CDR3 sequence (DNA): TGTGCCAGCAGTGAAGGAGGACAGGCGCTGGGCCAAGAGACCCAGTACTTC.

The V and J genes are TRBV27 and TRBJ1-1; D is unresolved. The CDR3 loop spans 13 amino acids. The germline V gene has CDR1 MNHEY and CDR2 SMNVEV (reference sequence). Trimming pared 2 bases from V and 5 bases from J, leaving 9 bases between. CDR3 protein: CASSLGMGTEAFF. CDR3 coding DNA: TGTGCCAGCAGTTTAGGGATGGGGACTGAAGCTTTCTTT.

The rearrangement links TRBV11-2 to TRBJ2-2, with 14 bases matching TRBD2. Germline V gene data show CDR1 as SGHAT and CDR2 as FQNNGV. This CDR3 has 15 amino acids. The V gene end was trimmed by 3 bases and the J gene end by 6 bases; junction bases not matched to a gene: 0. CDR3 sequence: CASSLTSGRAGELFF. CDR3 DNA sequence: TGTGCCAGCAGCTTGACTAGCGGGAGGGCCGGGGAGCTGTTTTTT.

The chain recombines TRBV2 with TRBJ2-7, with D maybe TRBD2 (5 bases). Trimming took 6 bases from V and 3 from J, leaving 15 bases between them. In germline, CDR1 is SNHLY, CDR2 FYNNEI. This CDR3 region has 14 residues. CDR3 residues: CASRGGRVDYEQYF. DNA for the CDR3: TGTGCCAGCAGGGGCGGGCGAGTGGACTACGAGCAGTACTTC.

The genes are TRBV13 and TRBJ2-1, with a tentative D call TRBD1 (6 bases). V lost 5 bases and J 4 bases, leaving 18 bases between the germline ends. This CDR3 is 16 amino acids long. Germline CDR1 and CDR2: PRHDT and FYEKMQ (reference sequence). Here the CDR3 DNA reads TGTGCCAGCAGCAAAGCAGGGGACGGATTATACAATGAGCAGTTCTTC. Amino acids: CASSKAGDGLYNEQFF.

For the CDR3, the DNA is TGCAGCGTGGCTACAGCGAACCAAGAGACCCAGTACTTC. The encoded protein is CSVATANQETQYF. This chain connects TRBV29-1 to TRBJ2-5, with no clear D. The CDR3 is 13 amino acids. Trimming stripped 6 bases from V and 0 bases from J, with 11 bases between. The V gene's germline CDR1 is SQVTM and CDR2 ANQGSEA.

The chain joins TRBV6-1 to TRBJ1-2; 11 bases align to TRBD1. CDR1 and CDR2 from the germline V gene are MNHNS and SASEGT. The CDR3 has 17 residues. The junction had 11 bases not matched to a gene; V was cut back by 3 bases and J by 5 bases. For the CDR3, the DNA is TGTGCCAGCAGTGAGAGGACAGGGGGCCCATATAGGTATGGCTACACCTTC. It specifies CASSERTGGPYRYGYTF.

This chain uses TRBV19 with TRBJ1-3; D gene uncertain. CDR1 is LNHDA and CDR2 is SQIVND in the germline V gene (reference sequence). The CDR3 spans 15 residues. The V and J ends lost 0 bases and 4 bases respectively, with 10 bases between them. The CDR3, as DNA: TGTGCCAGTAGTATAGACCTCGCTACAGGAAACACCATATATTTT. This codes for CASSIDLATGNTIYF.

The V gene is TRBV13, the J gene TRBJ2-3; 9 nucleotides agree with TRBD1. Unmatched junction bases numbered 4, after V lost 6 bases and J lost 0 bases. The CDR3 loop spans 15 amino acids. The germline V gene has CDR1 PRHDT and CDR2 FYEKMQ (reference sequence). CDR3 region: CASRDRGLSTDTQYF. The CDR3 region has the DNA TGTGCCAGCAGGGACAGGGGACTGAGCACAGATACGCAGTATTTT.

The chain links TRBV5-1 to TRBJ2-5; 7 nucleotides match TRBD1. The CDR3 consists of 14 residues. Germline V gene lookup returns CDR1 SGHRS and CDR2 YFSETQ. V lost 0 bases, J lost 1 base, and 0 bases stayed unmatched. CDR3 DNA: TGCGCCAGCAGCTTGGGGGACAGCCAAGAGACCCAGTACTTC. Its translation is CASSLGDSQETQYF.

This sequence joins TRBV2 and TRBJ1-2; D is possibly TRBD1 (6 bases). The CDR3 extends over 15 amino acids. CDR1 and CDR2 (germline): SNHLY, FYNNEI. V was trimmed by 3 bases and J by 0 bases, leaving 11 bases between them. CDR3 nucleotides: TGTGCCAGCAGTGAGGGACACCTATCTAACTATGGCTACACCTTC. It codes for CASSEGHLSNYGYTF.

V is TRBV6-1 and J is TRBJ2-2, with TRBD1 as a possible D gene (5 bases). V was clipped by 1 base and J by 4 bases, with 22 bases between them. The CDR3 covers 19 residues. Looked up from germline, CDR1 is MNHNS and CDR2 is SASEGT. CDR3 protein: CASSEDVRVFGSGTGELFF. As DNA, the CDR3 is TGTGCCAGCAGTGAAGATGTCAGGGTTTTCGGGTCGGGCACCGGGGAGCTGTTTTTT.

V gene TRBV19 combines with J gene TRBJ2-7; D not certain. This CDR3 comprises 12 residues. The V end lost 1 base, the J end lost 5 bases, and 6 bases lay between the germline ends. CDR1 LNHDA and CDR2 SQIVND come from the germline V gene (reference sequence). This CDR3 is CASSIGYNEQYF. The CDR3 bases are TGTGCCAGTAGTATAGGCTACAACGAGCAGTACTTC.